This T cell receptor beta chain was identified during a study of immune cell composition in non-small cell lung cancer. Study details: Most cases were lung adenocarcinoma or squamous cell carcinoma. Study-wide findings and caveats: Clones >0.5% enriched in tumour were rarer in adenocarcinoma (roughly 33%) than squamous (roughly 80%). Lung adenocarcinomas had lower top 10 clone scores and clonality than squamous tumours.

The data were produced by immunoSEQ multiplex PCR, yet TCRdb's version contains in-frame clones alone and is incomplete. The table shows around 1,600 clones, with 82% occurring only once. As to this clone: The antigen remains unidentified.

The CDR3 covers 16 residues. V lost 5 bases and J lost 2; bases outside the gene matches: 8. Germline CDR1 reads LNHDA; CDR2 reads SQIVND (reference sequence). The clonotype comes from a human donor with non-small cell lung cancer. The rearrangement links TRBV19 to TRBJ2-2; 7 nucleotides line up with TRBD1. The sample comprised lung tumor tissue. CDR3 loop: CASSPGTVANTGELFF. DNA of the CDR3: TGTGCCAGTAGTCCCGGGACAGTCGCTAACACCGGGGAGCTGTTTTTT.